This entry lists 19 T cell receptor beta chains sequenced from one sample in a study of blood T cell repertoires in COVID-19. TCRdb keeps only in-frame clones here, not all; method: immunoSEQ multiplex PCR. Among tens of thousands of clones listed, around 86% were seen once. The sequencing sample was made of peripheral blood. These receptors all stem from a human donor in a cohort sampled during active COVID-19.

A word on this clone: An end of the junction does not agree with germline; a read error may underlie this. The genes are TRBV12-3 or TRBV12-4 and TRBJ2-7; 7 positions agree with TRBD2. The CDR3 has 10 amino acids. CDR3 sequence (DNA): TGTGCCAGCAGCCGTGGACGGGAGGACTTC. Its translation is CASSRGREDF.

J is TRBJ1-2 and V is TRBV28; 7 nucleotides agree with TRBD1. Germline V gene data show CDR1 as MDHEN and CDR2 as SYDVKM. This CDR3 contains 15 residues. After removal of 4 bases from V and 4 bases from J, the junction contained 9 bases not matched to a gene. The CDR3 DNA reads TGTGCCAGCAGTTCGCACGACAGGGTTACCTATGGCTACACCTTC. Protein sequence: CASSSHDRVTYGYTF.

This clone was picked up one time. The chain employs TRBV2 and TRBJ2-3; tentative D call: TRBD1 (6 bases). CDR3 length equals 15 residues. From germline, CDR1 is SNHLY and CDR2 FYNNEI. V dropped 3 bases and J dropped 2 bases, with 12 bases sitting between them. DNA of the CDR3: TGTGCCAGCAGTGACAGGGGCAAATACACAGATACGCAGTATTTT. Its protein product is CASSDRGKYTDTQYF.

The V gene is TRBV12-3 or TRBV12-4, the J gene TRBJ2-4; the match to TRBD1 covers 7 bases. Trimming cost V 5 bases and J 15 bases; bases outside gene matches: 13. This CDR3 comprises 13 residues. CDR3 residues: CASSPRQGVYSYF. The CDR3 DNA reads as TGTGCCAGCAGTCCGCGACAGGGTGTTTATTCGTACTTC.

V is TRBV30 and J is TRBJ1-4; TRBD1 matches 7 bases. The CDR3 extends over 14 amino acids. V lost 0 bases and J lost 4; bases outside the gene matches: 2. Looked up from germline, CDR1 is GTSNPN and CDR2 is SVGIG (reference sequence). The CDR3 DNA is TGTGCCTGGAGTGTGGGACAGTATAATGAAAAACTGTTTTTT. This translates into CAWSVGQYNEKLFF.

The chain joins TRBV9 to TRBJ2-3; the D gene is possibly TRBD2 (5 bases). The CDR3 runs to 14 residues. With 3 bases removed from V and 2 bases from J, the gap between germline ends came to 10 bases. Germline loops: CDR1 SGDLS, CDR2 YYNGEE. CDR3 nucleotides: TGTGCCAGCAGCGCATCGGGGAACACAGATACGCAGTATTTT. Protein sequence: CASSASGNTDTQYF.

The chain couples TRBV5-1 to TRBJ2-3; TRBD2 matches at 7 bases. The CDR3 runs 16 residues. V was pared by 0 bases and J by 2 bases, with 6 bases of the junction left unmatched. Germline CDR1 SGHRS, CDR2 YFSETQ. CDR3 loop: CASSLALSGSTDTQYF. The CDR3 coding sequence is TGCGCCAGCAGCTTGGCCCTTAGCGGGTCCACAGATACGCAGTATTTT.

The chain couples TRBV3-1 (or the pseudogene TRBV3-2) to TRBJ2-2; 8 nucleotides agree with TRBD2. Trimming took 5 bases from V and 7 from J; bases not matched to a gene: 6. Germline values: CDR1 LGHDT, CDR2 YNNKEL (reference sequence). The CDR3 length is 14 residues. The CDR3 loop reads CASSKGLAYGELFF. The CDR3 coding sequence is TGTGCCAGCAGCAAAGGACTAGCTTACGGGGAGCTGTTTTTT.

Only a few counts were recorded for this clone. This chain's CDR3 is CASSGDMLSSYNSPLHF. The CDR3 DNA is TGTGCCAGCAGTGGGGACATGCTTAGCTCCTATAATTCACCCCTCCACTTT. The J gene is TRBJ1-6, the V gene TRBV2, with a tentative D call TRBD1 (6 bases). The CDR3 runs 17 residues. V lost 4 bases to trimming and J lost 0 bases, with 13 bases between them. Germline values: CDR1 SNHLY, CDR2 FYNNEI. The variable domain in full, with the rest retrieved from reference TRBV2 and TRBJ1-6, is EPEVTQTPSHQVTQMGQEVILRCVPISNHLYFYWYRQILGQKVEFLVSFYNNEISEKSEIFDDQFSVERPDGSNFTLKIRSTKLEDSAMYFCASSGDMLSSYNSPLHFGNGTRLTVT.

CDR3 region: CAISAGEGTEAFF. CDR3 sequence (DNA): TGTGCCATCAGTGCGGGGGAGGGCACTGAAGCTTTCTTT. The chain employs TRBV10-3 and TRBJ1-1; D may be TRBD1 (5 bases). Germline assignment: CDR1 ENHRY and CDR2 SYGVKD. The CDR3 spans 13 residues. Trimming took 4 bases from V and 4 from J, leaving 10 bases between them.

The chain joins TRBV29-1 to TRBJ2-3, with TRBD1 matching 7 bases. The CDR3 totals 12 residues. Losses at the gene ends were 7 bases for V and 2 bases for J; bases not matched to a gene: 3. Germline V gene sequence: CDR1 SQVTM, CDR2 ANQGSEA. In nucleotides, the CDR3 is TGCAGCGGGGGACAGAACACAGATACGCAGTATTTT. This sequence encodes CSGGQNTDTQYF.

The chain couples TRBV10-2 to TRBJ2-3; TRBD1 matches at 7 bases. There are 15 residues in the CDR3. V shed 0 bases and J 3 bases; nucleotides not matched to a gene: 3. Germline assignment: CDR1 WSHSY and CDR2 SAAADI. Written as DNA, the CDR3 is TGCGCCAGCAGTGAGTCGACAGGGAGTACAGATACGCAGTATTTT. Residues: CASSESTGSTDTQYF.

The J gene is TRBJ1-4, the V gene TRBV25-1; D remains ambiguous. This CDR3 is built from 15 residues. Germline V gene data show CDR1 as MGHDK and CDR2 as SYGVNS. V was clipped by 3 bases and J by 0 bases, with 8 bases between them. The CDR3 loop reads CASSEGGTTNEKLFF. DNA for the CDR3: TGTGCCAGCAGTGAGGGCGGGACAACTAATGAAAAACTGTTTTTT.

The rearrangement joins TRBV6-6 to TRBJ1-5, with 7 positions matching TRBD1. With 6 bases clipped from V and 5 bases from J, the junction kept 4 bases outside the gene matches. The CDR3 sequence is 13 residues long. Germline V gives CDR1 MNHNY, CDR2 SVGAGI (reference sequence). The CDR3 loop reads CASRRQGDQPQHF. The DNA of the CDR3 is TGTGCCAGCAGAAGACAGGGCGATCAGCCCCAGCATTTT.

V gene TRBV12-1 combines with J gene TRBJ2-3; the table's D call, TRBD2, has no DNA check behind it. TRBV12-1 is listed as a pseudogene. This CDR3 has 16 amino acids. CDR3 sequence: CASSFLSGSRPDTQYF. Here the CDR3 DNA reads TGTGCCAGCAGCTTTTTAAGCGGGTCGCGTCCAGATACGCAGTATTTT.

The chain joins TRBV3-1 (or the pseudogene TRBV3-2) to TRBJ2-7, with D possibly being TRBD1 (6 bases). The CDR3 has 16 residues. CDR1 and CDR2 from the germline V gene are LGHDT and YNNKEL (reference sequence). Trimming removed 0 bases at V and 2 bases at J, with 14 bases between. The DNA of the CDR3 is TGTGCCAGCAGCCAAGAAGGGGCAGGGGACCCCTACGAGCAGTACTTC. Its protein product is CASSQEGAGDPYEQYF.

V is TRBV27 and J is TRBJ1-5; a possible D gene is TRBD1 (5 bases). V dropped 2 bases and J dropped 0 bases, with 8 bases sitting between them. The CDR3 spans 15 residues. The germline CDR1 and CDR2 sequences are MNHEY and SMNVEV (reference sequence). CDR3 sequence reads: CASSLRTPSNQPQHF. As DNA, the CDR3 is TGTGCCAGCAGTTTAAGGACACCTAGCAATCAGCCCCAGCATTTT.

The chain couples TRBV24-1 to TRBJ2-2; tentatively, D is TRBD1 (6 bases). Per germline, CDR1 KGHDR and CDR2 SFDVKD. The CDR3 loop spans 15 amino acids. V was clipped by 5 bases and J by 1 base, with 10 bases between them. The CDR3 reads CATSARGMNTGELFF. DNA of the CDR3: TGTGCCACCAGTGCGAGGGGGATGAACACCGGGGAGCTGTTTTTT.

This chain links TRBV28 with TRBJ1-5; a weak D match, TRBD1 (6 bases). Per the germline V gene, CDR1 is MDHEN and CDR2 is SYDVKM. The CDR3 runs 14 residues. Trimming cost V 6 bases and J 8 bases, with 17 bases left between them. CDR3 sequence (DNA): TGTGCCAGCAGCGAAGTTTACAGGGACAAGCCCCAGCATTTT. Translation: CASSEVYRDKPQHF.